This T cell receptor (beta chain) was identified during a study of vaccination and CD4 T cells after COVID-19 (dated by TCRdb to 2021 to 2024). Context from the whole study: Convalescent patients had a positive SARS-CoV-2 result on nasal swab PCR, and of these patients, fewer than ten had mild disease and one had severe disease. In over 8 COVID-19 convalescent patients and 4 infection-naive healthy vaccine recipients, the spike-specific CD4+ TCR repertoire before mRNA vaccination was compared with the repertoire after mRNA vaccination. Post-COVID blood samples were collected from convalescent patients a median of roughly 100 days after diagnosis, with a range of about 35 to 180 days. Culture stimuli were overlapping spike peptide pools from SARS-CoV-2 and from the common cold coronaviruses HCoV-NL63, HCoV-OC43 and HCoV-229E. Participants received two doses of either the Pfizer-BioNTech BNT162b2 vaccine (n=8) or the Moderna mRNA-1273 vaccine (n=2). The convalescent cohort included six males and four females, with two Hispanic individuals, seven Caucasians, two Asians and one multiracial person. Control cultures used a CEFX viral epitope pool as positive control, an HIV-1 Nef peptide pool as negative control, or no peptide. The time from the second vaccine dose to post-vaccine blood sampling had a median of roughly 70 days and ranged from about 14 to 241 days.

CDR1 and CDR2 are drawn from the germline V gene (reference sequence): DFQATT, SNEGSKA. V gives up 3 bases and J gives up 0 bases, and the segment between their germline ends measures 15 bases. The CDR3 spans 16 residues, from the cysteine through the phenylalanine. The kept DNA is CDR3 alone, 48 bases in frame from the first base. Libraries were built with PCR. DNA from cultured CD4+ T cells underwent TCR sequencing with the Oncomine TCR Beta short-read assay at the Johns Hopkins FTIC core. The QIAamp micro DNA kit was used to extract genomic DNA from the cultured CD4+ T cells. The Oncomine TCR Beta libraries from cultured CD4+ T cells were pooled using unique dual indexes and then sequenced on an Illumina iSeq 100. Per the source publication's procedure: Non-productive sequences were removed, and CDR3s not starting with C, not ending with F or W, or shorter than 7 amino acids were discarded. Antigen-specific clonotypes were identified using the MANAFEST web application through comparison of peptide-stimulated wells with reference and other culture wells. Positive clones required FDR below 0.05, an odds ratio above 5, and productive frequency above 0.1% in at least two of three replicate wells. Cross-reactive clonotypes were defined as significantly expanded in both SARS-CoV-2 spike wells and at least one common cold coronavirus spike condition. Similarity between CDR3 sequences was evaluated in R version 3.6.1 using Levenshtein distances (stringdist) and unrooted phylogenetic trees (ape). TCRdb itself trimmed the public reads at Q25 with fastp, ran MiXCR and retained productive beta chains. For every CDR3 protein sequence, its rows merge into one entry that carries the most common genes and DNA. The V and J calls and clone size come from TCRdb's table, not from the authors' own analysis. Recorded for this sample are 4,100 or so distinct CDR3 sequences; approximately 23% of them occurred a single time. 45% to 70% of the sample is taken by the ten largest.

In the paper's terms, the treatment or condition label means: roughly 11-day PBMC culture with coronavirus spike peptide pools or control peptides (ViraFEST assay). The study used the ViraFEST assay, which expanded antigen-specific T cells with peptide pools and then identified expanded clonotypes by TCR sequencing. The positive SARS-CoV-2 PCR tests of the convalescent patients were dated from March to December 2020, before the Alpha, Beta and Delta variants emerged in the United States. Approximately 1.8 million PBMCs per well were cultured in IMDM with roughly 5% human AB serum and 8 to 10 IU/ml IL-2, plus 10 ug/ml peptide pools. On days 3 and 7, half of the culture medium was replaced with fresh IL-2-containing medium. After around 11 days of culture, CD4+ T cells were isolated by negative selection with the EasySep CD4+ T cell isolation kit. PBMCs were separated from whole blood using Ficoll-Paque Plus gradient centrifugation and then either used fresh or cryopreserved at -140C. Each culture condition was generally run in triplicate wells.

Points the paper makes about the study in general: Although the median number of SARS-CoV-2-reactive clonotypes went up from around 19 after infection to 35 to 40 after vaccination, the increase was not significant. Of the vaccine-specific clones found in convalescent patients, nearly all (304 of 307) were mono-reactive for SARS-CoV-2 spike instead of being cross-reactive with common cold coronaviruses. Among convalescent patients, a median approximately 88% of the SARS-CoV-2-reactive clones seen after vaccination appeared only after vaccination, which suggests priming specific to the vaccine. Relatively few convalescent patients were included in the study, and early timepoints after natural infection were not analyzed.

This clonotype was seen at least ten times. Its target antigen remains unknown. Base qualities were left out, and no much larger clone turns up one base away. The specimen comprised CD4+ T cells from blood, cultured in vitro, sampled after SARS-CoV-2 vaccination. The receptor's source is a human donor who had recovered from COVID-19. The rearranged segments are TRBV20-1 and TRBJ1-5; possibly the D gene is TRBD1, per 5 matching bases. The CDR3 sequence is CSASVNGTYSNQPQHF. The DNA sequence follows: TGCAGTGCTAGTGTCAATGGGACCTATAGCAATCAGCCCCAGCATTTT.